There are many counts of the clone carrying this T cell receptor beta chain. Its target is not known. The sample is drawn from a study of CD8 T cells in ankylosing spondylitis. General study results and limits: It was reported that disease-linked clones were significantly enriched in matched ankylosing spondylitis synovial fluid. A TCR beta motif of about 8 highly homologous variants appeared characteristic of ankylosing spondylitis blood.

MiXCR, applied by TCRdb to the 5' RACE reads, yields one record per CDR3 protein. The table shows around 490,000 distinct CDR3 sequences, with about 5% occurring only once. The sequencing sample was made of blood, either unsorted or a sorted T cell fraction (not recorded which). This clonotype was obtained from a male donor with ankylosing spondylitis.

The DNA of the CDR3 is TGCGCCAGCAGCTTGCTTGAAGCGGGGGCTTACAATGAGCAGTTCTTC. Amino acid sequence: CASSLLEAGAYNEQFF. The chain links TRBV5-1 to TRBJ2-1; 8 positions agree with TRBD2. This CDR3 comprises 16 residues. V trimming: 1 base; J trimming: 4 bases; junction bases outside the gene matches: 7. Germline loops: CDR1 SGHRS, CDR2 YFSETQ.